This T cell receptor (beta chain) was found in a study of beta chain features in type 1 diabetes. V dropped 3 bases and J dropped 5 bases, with 7 bases sitting between them. This CDR3 is 12 amino acids long. Germline V lookup: CDR1 MGHRA, CDR2 YSYEKL. This clone was found a few times. Every isolated RNA sample was fully reverse transcribed, so sequencing captured expressed TCRB transcripts. The method was immunoSEQ multiplex PCR; TCRdb's version includes in-frame clones alone and lacks a portion of them. The sample shows almost 350,000 clones, around 20% of them seen only once. This clonotype originated in a woman under 30 in good health. Sequencing was done on a sample of naive CD4+ T cells from blood. The chain recombines TRBV4-1 with TRBJ2-5; D is unresolved. The CDR3 DNA is TGCGCCAGCAGCCACCCTAGGGAGACCCAGTACTTC. This sequence encodes CASSHPRETQYF.